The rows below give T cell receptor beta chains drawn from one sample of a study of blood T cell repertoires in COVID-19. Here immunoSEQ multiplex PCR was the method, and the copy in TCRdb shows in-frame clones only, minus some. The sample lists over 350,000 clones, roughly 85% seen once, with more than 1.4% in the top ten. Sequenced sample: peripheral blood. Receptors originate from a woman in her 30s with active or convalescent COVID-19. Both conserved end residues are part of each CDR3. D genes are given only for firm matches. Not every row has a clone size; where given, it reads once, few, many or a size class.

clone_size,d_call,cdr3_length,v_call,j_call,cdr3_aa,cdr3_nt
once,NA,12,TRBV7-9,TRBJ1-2,CASSQGRGSYTF,TGTGCCAGCAGCCAGGGCCGCGGCTCATACACCTTC
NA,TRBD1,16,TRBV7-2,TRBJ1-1,CASSLIQGALQPEAFF,TGTGCCAGCAGCTTAATACAGGGGGCTTTACAGCCTGAAGCTTTCTTT
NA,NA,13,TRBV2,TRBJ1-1,CASSEGMNTEAFF,TGTGCCAGCAGTGAAGGTATGAACACTGAAGCTTTCTTT
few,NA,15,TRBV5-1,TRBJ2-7,CASSLESFSSYEQYF,TGCGCCAGCAGCTTGGAATCCTTTTCCTCCTACGAGCAGTACTTC
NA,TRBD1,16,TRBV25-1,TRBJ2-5,CASAGSTGIIGETQYF,TGTGCCAGCGCCGGGTCGACAGGGATCATAGGGGAGACCCAGTACTTC
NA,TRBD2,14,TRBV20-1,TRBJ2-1,CSASGGLAHNEQFF,TGCAGTGCCAGTGGAGGACTAGCCCACAATGAGCAGTTCTTC
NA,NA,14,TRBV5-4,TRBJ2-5,CASSLVQEQETQYF,TGTGCCAGCAGCTTGGTACAGGAACAAGAGACCCAGTACTTC
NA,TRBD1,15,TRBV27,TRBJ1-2,CASSPAGQGNYGYTF,TGTGCCAGCAGTCCAGCTGGACAGGGTAACTATGGCTACACCTTC
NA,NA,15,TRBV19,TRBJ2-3,CASRQTRTSTDTQYF,TGTGCCAGTAGACAGACACGGACTAGCACAGATACGCAGTATTTT
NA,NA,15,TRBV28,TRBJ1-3,CASISGVESGNTIYF,TGTGCCAGCATCTCAGGCGTAGAATCTGGAAACACCATATATTTT
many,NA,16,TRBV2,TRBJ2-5,CASCTMATGLGETQYF,TGTGCCAGCTGCACTATGGCCACAGGGCTAGGAGAGACCCAGTACTTC
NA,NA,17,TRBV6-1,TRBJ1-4,CASSEAIWAVRNEKLFF,TGTGCCAGCAGTGAAGCCATCTGGGCAGTAAGGAATGAAAAACTGTTTTTT
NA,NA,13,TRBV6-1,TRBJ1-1,CASSESRRTEAFF,TGTGCCAGCAGTGAAAGCCGGAGGACTGAAGCTTTCTTT
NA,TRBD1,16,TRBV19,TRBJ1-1,CASSKQGLTMNTEAFF,TGTGCCAGTAGCAAACAGGGGTTGACTATGAACACTGAAGCTTTCTTT
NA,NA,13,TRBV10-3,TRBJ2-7,CATLRDSSYEQYF,TGTGCCACTCTCCGGGACTCGTCCTACGAGCAGTACTTC
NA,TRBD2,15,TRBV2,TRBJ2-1,CASSDLAGGTNEQFF,TGTGCCAGCAGTGATTTAGCGGGGGGAACAAATGAGCAGTTCTTC
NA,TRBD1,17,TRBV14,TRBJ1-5,CASSQVNGQGAGQPQHF,TGTGCCAGCAGCCAGGTTAATGGGCAGGGGGCAGGGCAGCCCCAGCATTTT
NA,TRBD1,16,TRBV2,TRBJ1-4,CASSQQTGGPNEKLFF,TGTGCCAGCAGTCAACAGACAGGGGGACCTAATGAAAAACTGTTTTTT
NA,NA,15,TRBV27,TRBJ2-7,CASTKGQGLTYEQYF,TGTGCCAGCACCAAAGGGCAGGGGCTAACCTACGAGCAGTACTTC
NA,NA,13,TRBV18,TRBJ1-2,CASSPDSEYGYTF,TGTGCCAGCTCACCAGACAGCGAATATGGCTACACCTTC
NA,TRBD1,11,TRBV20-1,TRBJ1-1,CSARTGVEAFF,TGCAGTGCTAGAACAGGGGTCGAAGCTTTCTTT
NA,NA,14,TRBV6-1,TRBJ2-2,CASSEYEYTGELFF,TGTGCCAGCAGTGAATATGAGTACACCGGGGAGCTGTTTTTT
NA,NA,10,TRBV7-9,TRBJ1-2,CAIGEGGYTF,TGTGCCATAGGGGAAGGCGGCTACACCTTC
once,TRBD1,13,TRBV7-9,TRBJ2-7,CATETGGYGEQYF,TGTGCCACCGAAACAGGGGGCTATGGTGAGCAGTACTTC
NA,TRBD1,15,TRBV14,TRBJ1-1,CASRLGTALNTEAFF,TGTGCCAGCAGATTAGGGACAGCCTTGAACACTGAAGCTTTCTTT
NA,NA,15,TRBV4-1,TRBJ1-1,CASSQGWGSNTEAFF,TGCGCCAGCAGCCAAGGATGGGGCTCGAACACTGAAGCTTTCTTT
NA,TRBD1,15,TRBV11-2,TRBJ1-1,CASSPRQGAKAEAFF,TGTGCCAGCAGCCCCCGACAGGGGGCAAAGGCTGAAGCTTTCTTT
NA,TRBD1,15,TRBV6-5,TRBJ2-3,CASSTGTGGADTQYF,TGTGCCAGCAGTACGGGGACAGGGGGCGCAGATACGCAGTATTTT
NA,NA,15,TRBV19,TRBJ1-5,CASSIGGGLNQPQHF,TGTGCCAGTAGTATAGGAGGAGGGCTCAATCAGCCCCAGCATTTT
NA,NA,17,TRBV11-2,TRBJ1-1,CASSLEGGLFGGTEAFF,TGTGCCAGCAGCTTAGAAGGAGGGCTTTTCGGGGGGACTGAAGCTTTCTTT
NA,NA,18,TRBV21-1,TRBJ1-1,CASSKEDRECSMNTEAFF,TGTGCCAGCAGCAAAGAGGACAGGGAATGTAGCATGAACACTGAAGCTTTCTTT
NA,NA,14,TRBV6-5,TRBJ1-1,CASKTGILNTEAFF,TGTGCCAGCAAGACGGGTATTCTGAACACTGAAGCTTTCTTT
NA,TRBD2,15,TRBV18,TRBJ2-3,CASSPRASGRDTQYF,TGTGCCAGCTCACCCAGGGCTAGCGGGAGAGATACGCAGTATTTT
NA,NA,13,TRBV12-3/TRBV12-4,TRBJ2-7,CASSLAGSYEQYF,TGTGCCAGCAGTCTCGCAGGGTCCTACGAGCAGTACTTC
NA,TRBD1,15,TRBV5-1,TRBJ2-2,CASSQRQGDGGELFF,TGCGCCAGCAGTCAAAGACAGGGGGACGGCGGGGAGCTGTTTTTT
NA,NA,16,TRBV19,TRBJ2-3,CASSDRASVGTDTQYF,TGTGCCAGTAGTGACCGGGCTAGCGTAGGCACAGATACGCAGTATTTT
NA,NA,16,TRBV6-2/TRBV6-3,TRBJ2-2,CASSYWGGSGTGELFF,TGTGCCAGCAGTTACTGGGGGGGCTCGGGCACCGGGGAGCTGTTTTTT
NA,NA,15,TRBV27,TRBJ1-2,CASVASKGGDYGYTF,TGTGCCAGCGTCGCCTCAAAGGGGGGGGACTATGGCTACACCTTC
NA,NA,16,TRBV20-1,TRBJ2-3,CSAIDNGGSRTDTQYF,TGCAGTGCTATTGATAACGGGGGAAGCAGGACAGATACGCAGTATTTT
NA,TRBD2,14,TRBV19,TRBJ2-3,CASTAGGRSDTQYF,TGTGCCAGTACGGCGGGAGGGAGGTCAGATACGCAGTATTTT
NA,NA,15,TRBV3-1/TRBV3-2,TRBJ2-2,CASSQTGTNTGELFF,TGTGCCAGCAGCCAGACAGGCACGAACACCGGGGAGCTGTTTTTT
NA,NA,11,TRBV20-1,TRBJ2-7,CSAGQLYEQYF,TGCAGTGCGGGGCAGCTTTACGAGCAGTACTTC